The rows below give T cell receptor beta chains drawn from one sample of a study of T cell therapy after organ transplantation. Their antigens are not known. Generated by immunoSEQ multiplex PCR, the TCRdb table keeps only in-frame clones and is missing some. The sample lists over 20,000 clones; about four fifths were seen once. The specimen comprised CD8+ T cells from blood, sampled after autologous CMV-specific T cell therapy. The receptors originated from a human patient who had received a solid organ transplant and had CMV disease. Certain T cells may be donor cells from the graft. The CDR3 runs from the conserved cysteine through the conserved F or W. D genes are given only for firm matches. Only some rows state a clone size, as once, few, many or a class for expanded clones.

length: 12; size: .; D: .; V: TRBV7-9; J: TRBJ2-1; DNA: TGTGCCAGCAGCTTAGACCCGGATGAGCAGTTCTTC; CDR3: CASSLDPDEQFF
length: 15; size: .; D: TRBD2; V: TRBV11-3; J: TRBJ2-1; DNA: TGTGCCAGCAGCTTAGATTGGACTAGCGGAGACTTGGAGTTCTTC; CDR3: CASSLDWTSGDLEFF
length: 12; size: .; D: .; V: TRBV4-2; J: TRBJ1-1; DNA: TGTGCCAGCAGCCCCCTAGGGACTGAAGCTTTCTTT; CDR3: CASSPLGTEAFF
length: 15; size: .; D: .; V: TRBV5-6; J: TRBJ1-6; DNA: TGTGCCAGCAGCCCTGGCCTGGGAAATAATTCACCCCTCCACTTT; CDR3: CASSPGLGNNSPLHF
length: 14; size: once; D: .; V: TRBV2; J: TRBJ2-7; DNA: TGTGCCAGCACCGGGACATCAAACCCTTACGAGCAGTACTTC; CDR3: CASTGTSNPYEQYF
length: 14; size: .; D: .; V: TRBV28; J: TRBJ1-5; DNA: TGTGCCAGCAGCCCCCCGATTAGCAATCAGCCCCAGCATTTT; CDR3: CASSPPISNQPQHF
length: 16; size: .; D: TRBD2; V: TRBV7-3; J: TRBJ2-3; DNA: TGTGCCAGCAGCTTAAATAGCGGGAGTGGGGCAGATACGCAGTATTTT; CDR3: CASSLNSGSGADTQYF
length: 13; size: once; D: .; V: TRBV5-1; J: TRBJ1-2; DNA: TGCGCCAGCAGCCCTGGCGTCCTTTATGGCTACACCTTC; CDR3: CASSPGVLYGYTF
length: 13; size: .; D: .; V: TRBV14; J: TRBJ2-7; DNA: TGTGCCAGCAGTTCCCGGGTATGGGCCGAGCAGTACTTC; CDR3: CASSSRVWAEQYF
length: 13; size: .; D: .; V: TRBV6-5; J: TRBJ1-5; DNA: TGTGCCAGCAGTATAGGGAGCAATCAGCCCCAGCATTTT; CDR3: CASSIGSNQPQHF
length: 12; size: .; D: TRBD1; V: TRBV4-1; J: TRBJ1-1; DNA: TGCGCCAGCAAACAGGGGGACACTGAAGCTTTCTTT; CDR3: CASKQGDTEAFF
length: 16; size: .; D: .; V: TRBV18; J: TRBJ1-2; DNA: TGTGCCAGCTCACCAGGCGCGGACCCGAATACCTATGGCTACACCTTC; CDR3: CASSPGADPNTYGYTF
length: 16; size: .; D: .; V: TRBV4-1; J: TRBJ2-2; DNA: TGCGCCAGCAGCCAAGATCTTGGGGTCTGGACCGGGGAGCTGTTTTTT; CDR3: CASSQDLGVWTGELFF
length: 13; size: .; D: .; V: TRBV2; J: TRBJ2-7; DNA: TGTGCCAGCAGTGATTCGGGGCTCTACGAGCAGTACTTC; CDR3: CASSDSGLYEQYF
length: 13; size: .; D: .; V: TRBV4-1; J: TRBJ2-2; DNA: TGCGCCAGCAGCCGGGAAGAAACCGGGGAGCTGTTTTTT; CDR3: CASSREETGELFF
length: 15; size: few; D: TRBD2; V: TRBV6-5; J: TRBJ2-3; DNA: TGTGCCAGCAGTTACACTAGCGGGGGACCGGATACGCAGTATTTT; CDR3: CASSYTSGGPDTQYF
length: 13; size: .; D: .; V: TRBV9; J: TRBJ2-2; DNA: TGTGCCAGCAGCGCCAACAGGGCCGGGGAGCTGTTTTTT; CDR3: CASSANRAGELFF
length: 15; size: .; D: .; V: TRBV7-8; J: TRBJ1-2; DNA: TGTGCCAGCAGCTTAGCGAGGGCAGGGTTCTATGGCTACACCTTC; CDR3: CASSLARAGFYGYTF
length: 15; size: .; D: .; V: TRBV19; J: TRBJ2-1; DNA: TGTGCCAGTACTCATGCCGGGACTCCACACAATGAGCAGTTCTTC; CDR3: CASTHAGTPHNEQFF
length: 17; size: .; D: .; V: TRBV5-1; J: TRBJ2-5; DNA: TGCGCCAGCAGCTTGGGGATAGCAGGGGGGTTTCAAGAGACCCAGTACTTC; CDR3: CASSLGIAGGFQETQYF
length: 14; size: .; D: .; V: TRBV27; J: TRBJ2-7; DNA: TGTGCCAGCAGTTTGGGACCGATCTCCTACGAGCAGTACTTC; CDR3: CASSLGPISYEQYF
length: 14; size: .; D: .; V: TRBV28; J: TRBJ1-2; DNA: TGTGCCAGCAGTGGGGAACTGGGGGCTTATGGCTACACCTTC; CDR3: CASSGELGAYGYTF
length: 14; size: .; D: .; V: TRBV19; J: TRBJ2-7; DNA: TGTGCCAGTAGTCCTGGTGGCGGACCCTACGAGCAGTACTTC; CDR3: CASSPGGGPYEQYF
length: 18; size: .; D: TRBD1; V: TRBV7-2; J: TRBJ2-7; DNA: TGTGCCAGCAGCTTACACCGGGACAGGGTGGGCACTGGCTACGAGCAGTACTTC; CDR3: CASSLHRDRVGTGYEQYF
length: 14; size: .; D: TRBD1; V: TRBV7-2; J: TRBJ1-1; DNA: TGTGCCAGCACCTTGACAGGGCGGAACACTGAAGCTTTCTTT; CDR3: CASTLTGRNTEAFF
length: 14; size: .; D: .; V: TRBV1; J: TRBJ2-7; DNA: TGCACCAGCAGCCCGAGCCGAGCCTCCTACGAGCAGTACTTC; CDR3: CTSSPSRASYEQYF
length: 13; size: few; D: TRBD1; V: TRBV7-9; J: TRBJ1-1; DNA: TGTGCCAGCAGCTATGCCGGGACAGCTGAAGCTTTCTTT; CDR3: CASSYAGTAEAFF
length: 15; size: medium-sized; D: .; V: TRBV27; J: TRBJ1-1; DNA: TGTGCCAGCAGTTTATCGGGAGGAATGAACACTGAAGCTTTCTTT; CDR3: CASSLSGGMNTEAFF
length: 15; size: .; D: TRBD2; V: TRBV5-6; J: TRBJ2-3; DNA: TGTGCCAGCAGCTTACTAGCGGTTATCACAGATACGCAGTATTTT; CDR3: CASSLLAVITDTQYF
length: 16; size: .; D: .; V: TRBV13; J: TRBJ2-4; DNA: TGTGCCAGCAGTTCCTGGAAGGGGGTCGCCAAAAACATTCAGTACTTC; CDR3: CASSSWKGVAKNIQYF
length: 14; size: .; D: .; V: TRBV5-5; J: TRBJ1-3; DNA: TGTGCCAGCACCGAGGGGCCAGCGGGAAACACCATATATTTT; CDR3: CASTEGPAGNTIYF
length: 14; size: .; D: .; V: TRBV2; J: TRBJ2-7; DNA: TGTGCCAGCAGTGAAGGGGCCGGGGAGGTCGAGCAGTACTTC; CDR3: CASSEGAGEVEQYF
length: 13; size: few; D: .; V: TRBV28; J: TRBJ1-2; DNA: TGTGCCAGCAGTTCTGACACTAACTATGGCTACACCTTC; CDR3: CASSSDTNYGYTF
length: 15; size: .; D: .; V: TRBV7-7; J: TRBJ2-5; DNA: TGTGCCAGCAGCTTTACTCTTAACATACAAGAGACCCAGTACTTC; CDR3: CASSFTLNIQETQYF
length: 13; size: once; D: .; V: TRBV6-1; J: TRBJ1-1; DNA: TGTGCCAGCAGTGAAACGGGTTACACTGAAGCTTTCTTT; CDR3: CASSETGYTEAFF
length: 15; size: .; D: TRBD1; V: TRBV15; J: TRBJ2-3; DNA: TGTGCCACCAGCAGAGGGACAGGGGGCTCAGATACGCAGTATTTT; CDR3: CATSRGTGGSDTQYF
length: 15; size: .; D: TRBD1; V: TRBV5-6; J: TRBJ2-3; DNA: TGTGCCAGCAGCTACCGACAGGGGGTCACAGATACGCAGTATTTT; CDR3: CASSYRQGVTDTQYF